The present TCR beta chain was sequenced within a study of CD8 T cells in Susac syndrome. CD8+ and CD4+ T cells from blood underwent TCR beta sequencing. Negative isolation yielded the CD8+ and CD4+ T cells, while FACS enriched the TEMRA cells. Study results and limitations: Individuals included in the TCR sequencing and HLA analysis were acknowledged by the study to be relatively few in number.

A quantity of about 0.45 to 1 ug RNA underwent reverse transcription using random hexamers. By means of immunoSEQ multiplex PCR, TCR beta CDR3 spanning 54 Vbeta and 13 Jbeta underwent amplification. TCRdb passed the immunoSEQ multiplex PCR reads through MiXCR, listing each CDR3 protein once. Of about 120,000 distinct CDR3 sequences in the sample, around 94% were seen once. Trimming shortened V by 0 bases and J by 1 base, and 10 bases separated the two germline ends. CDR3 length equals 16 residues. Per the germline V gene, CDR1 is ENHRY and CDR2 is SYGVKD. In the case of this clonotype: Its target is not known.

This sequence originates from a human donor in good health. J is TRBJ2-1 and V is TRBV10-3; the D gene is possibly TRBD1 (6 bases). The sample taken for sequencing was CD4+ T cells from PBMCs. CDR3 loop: CAISESTQGSYNEQFF. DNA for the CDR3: TGTGCCATCAGTGAGTCGACGCAGGGGTCCTACAATGAGCAGTTCTTC.